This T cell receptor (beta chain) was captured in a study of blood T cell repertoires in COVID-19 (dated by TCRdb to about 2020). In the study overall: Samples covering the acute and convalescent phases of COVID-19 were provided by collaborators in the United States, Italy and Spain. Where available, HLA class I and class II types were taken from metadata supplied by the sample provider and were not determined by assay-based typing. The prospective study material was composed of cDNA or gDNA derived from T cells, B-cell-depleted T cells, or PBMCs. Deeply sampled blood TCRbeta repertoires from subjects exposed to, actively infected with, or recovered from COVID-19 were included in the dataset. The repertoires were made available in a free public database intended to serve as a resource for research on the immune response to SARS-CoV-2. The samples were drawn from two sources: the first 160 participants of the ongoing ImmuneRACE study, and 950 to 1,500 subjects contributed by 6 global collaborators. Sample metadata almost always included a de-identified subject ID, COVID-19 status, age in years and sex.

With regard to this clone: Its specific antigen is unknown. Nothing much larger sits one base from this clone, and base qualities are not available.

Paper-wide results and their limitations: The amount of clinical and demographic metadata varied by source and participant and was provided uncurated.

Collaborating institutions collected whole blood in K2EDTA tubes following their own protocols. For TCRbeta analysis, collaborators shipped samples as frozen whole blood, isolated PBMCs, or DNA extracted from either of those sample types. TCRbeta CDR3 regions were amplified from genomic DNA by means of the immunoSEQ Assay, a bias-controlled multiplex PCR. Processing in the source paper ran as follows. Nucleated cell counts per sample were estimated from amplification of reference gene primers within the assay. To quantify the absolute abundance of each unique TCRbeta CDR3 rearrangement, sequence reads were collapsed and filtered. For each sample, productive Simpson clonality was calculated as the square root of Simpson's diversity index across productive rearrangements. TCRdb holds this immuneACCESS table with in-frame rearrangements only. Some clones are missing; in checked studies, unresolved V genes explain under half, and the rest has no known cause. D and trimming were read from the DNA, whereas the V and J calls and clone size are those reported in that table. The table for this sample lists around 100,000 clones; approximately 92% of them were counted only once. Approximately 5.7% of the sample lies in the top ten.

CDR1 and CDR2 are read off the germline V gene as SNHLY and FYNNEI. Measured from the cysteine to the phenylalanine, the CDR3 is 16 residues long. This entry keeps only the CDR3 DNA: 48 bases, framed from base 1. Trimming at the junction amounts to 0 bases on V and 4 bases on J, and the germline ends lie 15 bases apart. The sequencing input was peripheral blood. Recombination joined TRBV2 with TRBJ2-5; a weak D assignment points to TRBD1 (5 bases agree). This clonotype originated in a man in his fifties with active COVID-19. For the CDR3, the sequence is CASSEAAGKRTETQYF. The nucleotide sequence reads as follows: TGTGCCAGCAGTGAAGCGGCAGGGAAACGTACAGAGACCCAGTACTTC.